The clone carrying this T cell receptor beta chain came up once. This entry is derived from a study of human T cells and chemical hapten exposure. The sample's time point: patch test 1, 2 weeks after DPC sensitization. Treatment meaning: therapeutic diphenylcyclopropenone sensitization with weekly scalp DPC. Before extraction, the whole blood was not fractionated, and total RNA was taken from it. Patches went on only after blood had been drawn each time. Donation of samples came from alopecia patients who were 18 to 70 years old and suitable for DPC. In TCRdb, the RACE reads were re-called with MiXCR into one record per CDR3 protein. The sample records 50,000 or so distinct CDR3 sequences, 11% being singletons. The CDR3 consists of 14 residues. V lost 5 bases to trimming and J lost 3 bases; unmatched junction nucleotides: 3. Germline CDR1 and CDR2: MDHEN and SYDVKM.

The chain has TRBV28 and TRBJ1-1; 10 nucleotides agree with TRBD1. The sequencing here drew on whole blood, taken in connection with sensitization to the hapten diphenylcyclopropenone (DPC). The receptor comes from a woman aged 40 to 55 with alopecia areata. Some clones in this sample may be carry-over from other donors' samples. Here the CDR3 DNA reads TGTGCCAGCAGTGGGGGACAGGGGTACACTGAAGCTTTCTTT. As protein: CASSGGQGYTEAFF.